The sequence of this T cell receptor beta chain was determined in a study of cytomegalovirus exposure and HLA in healthy donors. Looking at the study overall: Among the 398 genotyped donors, less than 85% were placed in the Caucasian-associated ancestry cluster. Overall study results and limits: As was reported, the classifier diagnosed cytomegalovirus status with high specificity and sensitivity. Overall, roughly 150 TCR beta chains were annotated as cytomegalovirus-associated.

CDR3 size: 16 residues. The V gene end was trimmed by 4 bases and the J gene end by 5 bases; junction bases not matched to a gene: 6. Comments on this clone: Antigen unknown.

PCR primers comprised 60 Vbeta and 13 Jbeta primers. This table comes from immunoSEQ multiplex PCR, and its TCRdb copy is limited to in-frame clones, with some not included. The data hold roughly 200,000 clones, with around 73% observed a single time. Sequencing input: PBMCs. The genes are TRBV5-3 and TRBJ2-1; 13 nucleotides line up with TRBD2. TRBV5-3 is designated an ORF whose function remains uncertain. This clonotype was obtained from a woman younger than 45 in good health and CMV-seropositive. In DNA form, the CDR3 reads TGTGCCAGAAGCCCTGGTGGACTAGCGGGGGACAATGAGCAGTTCTTC. This sequence encodes CARSPGGLAGDNEQFF.